These T cell receptor beta chains were read from a single sample in a study of T cells after yellow fever vaccination. TCRdb reanalysed the 5' RACE reads using MiXCR and keeps one entry per CDR3 protein. Here the sample spans hundreds of thousands of distinct CDR3 sequences, around a fifth being singletons. The sample consisted of PBMCs, taken roughly 23 days after the first yellow fever vaccination. These receptors all come from a man between 18 and 29 years old who received the YFV17D yellow fever vaccine. CDR3s include the opening cysteine and the closing phenylalanine or tryptophan. Fields, in order: V gene, CDR3 length, J gene, CDR3 protein.

TRBV3-1	13	TRBJ1-5	CASSQSGNQPQHF
TRBV29-1	13	TRBJ2-7	CSVVAGVEVEQYF
TRBV7-2	14	TRBJ1-6	CASSPTDWNSPLHF
TRBV12-3/TRBV12-4	13	TRBJ2-5	CASSLVQPETQYF
TRBV14	13	TRBJ2-1	CASSRTGLGEQFF
TRBV5-1	17	TRBJ2-4	CASSYVGGSKAKNIQYF
TRBV12-3/TRBV12-4	15	TRBJ1-2	CASSLRRAIGLGYTF
TRBV10-3	13	TRBJ2-3	CAIKSGDGDTQYF
TRBV5-1	15	TRBJ1-3	CASSLGESSGNTIYF
TRBV7-9	15	TRBJ1-3	CASSLGDRFGNTIYF
TRBV12-3/TRBV12-4	22	TRBJ2-1	CASSLSYGGLAGGMSSYNEQFF
TRBV7-2	15	TRBJ2-2	CASSSPGGGSGELFF
TRBV6-6	13	TRBJ1-5	CASNGGGGQPQHF
TRBV4-2	14	TRBJ2-1	CASSPDRFYNEQFF
TRBV6-2/TRBV6-3	17	TRBJ2-7	CASGIPKGAGATYEQYF
TRBV5-1	13	TRBJ1-6	CASTQGNNSPLHF
TRBV12-3/TRBV12-4	15	TRBJ2-5	CASTPGLAVQETQYF
TRBV7-3	13	TRBJ1-1	CASSLTQATEAFF
TRBV15	15	TRBJ2-1	CATSIGAGGGNEQFF
TRBV12-3/TRBV12-4	15	TRBJ2-7	CASSIAYTGGGEQYF
TRBV5-5	12	TRBJ2-7	CASSRQGYEQYF
TRBV20-1	15	TRBJ2-1	CSARPGQVQRNEQFF
TRBV20-1	12	TRBJ1-5	CSFDGTGQPQHF
TRBV5-1	13	TRBJ2-3	CASSSGVGDTQYF
TRBV7-2	15	TRBJ2-2	CASSSSARVLGELFF
TRBV11-2	16	TRBJ2-2	CASSLQTGRNTGELFF
TRBV11-2	11	TRBJ2-7	CATQGWNEQYF
TRBV10-3	14	TRBJ1-1	CAIRPERVNTEAFF
TRBV5-1	14	TRBJ2-5	CASSLGGGEETQYF
TRBV5-1	15	TRBJ2-3	CASSLEYPSTDTQYF